This TCR beta chain was observed in a study of shared clonotypes between healthy human individuals. Naivety among CD8 cells was defined by CD45RO negativity and positive CCR7 selection, thereby excluding terminally differentiated effector memory CD45RA+ cells. Trimming took 5 bases from V and 2 from J, leaving 19 bases between them. The CDR3 loop spans 16 amino acids. Germline CDR1 reads PRHDT; CDR2 reads FYEKMQ (reference sequence). Several immunoSEQ plates received, in even portions, the genomic DNA of each subset. The data were produced by immunoSEQ multiplex PCR, yet TCRdb's version contains in-frame clones alone and is incomplete. There are 1.5 million to 2.5 million clones in the sample; 85% to 95% occur only once, and 1.2% lies in the top ten.

Sequencing was performed on naive CD8+ T cells sorted from blood. This receptor was identified in a man between 18 and 35 years old in good health. The V call is TRBV13, the J call TRBJ2-7, with a weak D call TRBD1 (6 bases). The CDR3 region is CASSMMEGQNPYEQYF. CDR3 DNA: TGTGCCAGCAGCATGATGGAAGGACAGAATCCCTACGAGCAGTACTTC.